The entry that follows covers one TCR beta chain sequence. Its antigen is unidentified. Germline CDR1 and CDR2: LGHNA and YNFKEQ. The CDR3 contains 11 residues. This sample stems from a study of monozygotic twins with inflammatory bowel disease. Findings and caveats of the study: IBD patients share fewer clonotypes with other people than healthy twins do, especially with disease activity.

The authors used approximately 3,300 ng of total RNA per TCR library. The team made cDNA by running eight separate reactions for each sample. Following a re-call of the 5' RACE reads, TCRdb has one entry per CDR3 protein and lacks DNA. This table lists 110,000 to 150,000 distinct CDR3 sequences. This receptor was identified in a human donor with ulcerative colitis or Crohn's disease, or a healthy co-twin of an affected twin (not recorded which). Sequencing was carried out using blood. The V gene is TRBV4-2, the J gene TRBJ2-1. The CDR3 reads CASSQDNEQFF.